These T cell receptor beta chains were read from a single sample in a study of blood T cell repertoires in COVID-19. The assay was immunoSEQ multiplex PCR, and TCRdb's table has in-frame clones only and misses some. The sample carries about 110,000 clones, about 79% recorded once. Sequences were obtained from peripheral blood. The receptor source for this set is a woman aged 80 or over with active or convalescent COVID-19. The conserved cysteine and the conserved F or W are not part of the CDR3 here. Clone size is stated in some rows and not others, as once, few, many or a class when expanded.

>few|TRBV7-3
ASSPSPPDNEQF
>-|TRBV5-4
ASSFWDRVSTDTQY
>few|TRBV7-3
ASSFSSGGSYEQF
>-|TRBV7-9
ASTKTALNSGNTIY
>-|TRBV18
ASSPGQGSEQY
>-|TRBV15
ATPGLAGFYEQY
>-|TRBV7-8
ASSLEYGRANEQF
>-|TRBV28
ASSPRLAAGNEQF
>-|TRBV7-2
ASSWRQGNSPLH
>-|TRBV6-6
ASSYRAGNYGYT
>once|TRBV3-1/TRBV3-2
ASSLTPGAGSTDTQY
>-|TRBV5-1
ASNPGTSIVNEQF
>-|TRBV28
ASSLFRGVTGSGYT
>-|TRBV3-1/TRBV3-2
ASSQASALLSGNTIY
>once|TRBV7-8
ASSLVQKTTEQY
>once|TRBV10-3
AISEFLYSETQY
>-|TRBV6-5
ASSYRGWNTEAF
>-|TRBV30
AWSTGGGMNYGYT
>-|TRBV5-1
ASSPRDRGSEKLF
>once|TRBV7-2
ASSRRGTSGRAYEQY
>-|TRBV5-5
ASSSVGGQGRVSDTQY
>few|TRBV7-9
ASSLQLAAGELF
>few|TRBV7-9
ASSLGQVNTEAF
>-|TRBV20-1
SASWTGGNEQF
>-|TRBV7-3
ASSLRTGEAF
>once|TRBV19
ASSPRQGAYEQY
>-|TRBV5-1
ASSFRPTSGRRNEQF
>-|TRBV7-6
ASSLGWGSTNEKLF
>-|TRBV5-5
ASSSGTGPYEQY
>-|TRBV4-1
ASRPLGTSGSGEQF
>few|TRBV5-1
ASSNLATGELF
>-|TRBV19
ASSIRGHSNTEAF
>-|TRBV3-1/TRBV3-2
ASSQSRHLPGTKPYEQY
>-|TRBV2
ASPGLAGYNEQF
>-|TRBV7-7
ASSPGLAGKSETQY
>-|TRBV5-1
ASSLARLAGGEQY
>-|TRBV6-5
ASRAMSSGNTIY